The 2 T cell receptor beta chains below all came from one sample that was sequenced in a study of post-analysis software for immune sequencing data (dated by TCRdb to 2015 to 2017). Results and caveats for the whole study, not just this receptor: Patients showed significantly higher frequencies than controls for about 5 TRBV segments, among them TRBV5-6, TRBV5-1 and TRBV20-1.

The antigens these receptors bind are not known. The library was built by means of PCR. TCRdb lists the instrument as Illumina HiSeq 2500. To reduce PCR and sequencing biases, unique molecular identifiers were built into the TCR beta cDNA libraries. TCRdb reprocessed the public reads (quality trimming at Q25 with fastp, clone calling with MiXCR) and kept in-frame beta chains. Under each unique CDR3 protein, matching rows form one entry showing the most common genes and DNA. This sample is represented by roughly 870,000 distinct CDR3 sequences; roughly 50% of them were singletons. The ten largest clones capture about 4.5% of the sample. The sequenced sample consisted of blood. All receptors derive from a girl between 10 and 17 years old with multiple sclerosis.

V gene TRBV5-1 combines with J gene TRBJ1-1; 8 bases fit TRBD1. J gave up 11 bases and V 2 bases, and 5 bases lay outside the gene matches. In germline, CDR1 is SGHRS, CDR2 YFSETQ. This CDR3 spans 12 amino acids. The CDR3 DNA reads as TGCGCCAGCAGCTTCCAGACAGGGGTGGCTTTCTTT. Translation: CASSFQTGVAFF.

This clonotype has a single count. The CDR3: CAISGTSGAHSTDTQYF. CDR3 nucleotide sequence: TGTGCCATCAGTGGGACTAGCGGGGCACATAGCACAGATACGCAGTATTTT. J is TRBJ2-3 and V is TRBV10-3; 12 positions agree with TRBD2. Germline V gives CDR1 ENHRY, CDR2 SYGVKD. CDR3 length: 17 amino acids. Trimming removed 4 bases from V and 0 bases from J; junction bases left unmatched: 5.